Sequencing of this T cell receptor beta chain was carried out in a study of T-cell reconstitution after alpha-beta-depleted transplantation in children. Unique molecular identifiers featured in how the TCRbeta library was prepared. MiXCR, applied by TCRdb to the PCR reads, yields one record per CDR3 protein. The sample consists of 400,000 to 500,000 distinct CDR3 sequences, about a tenth of them appearing once. The germline V and J ends were trimmed by 0 bases and 2 bases, with 15 bases remaining between them. CDR3 length: 17 amino acids. Germline V lookup: CDR1 LGHDT, CDR2 YNNKEL (reference sequence).

The gene calls are TRBV3-1 and TRBJ2-3; tentative D call: TRBD2 (6 bases). Sequences were derived from PBMCs from the stem cell graft donor, sampled from the stem cell graft. The sequence came from a human donor who donated a stem cell graft to a child with acute myeloid leukemia. The CDR3 is CASSQDLRGSNTDTQYF. The CDR3 DNA is TGTGCCAGCAGCCAAGATCTTCGGGGGTCCAACACAGATACGCAGTATTTT.